This TCR beta chain was identified during a study of blood T cell repertoires in COVID-19. Assay: immunoSEQ multiplex PCR; the TCRdb copy retains only in-frame clones and omits some. The top ten hold under 2% of the sample, which has 240,000 or so clones, about 80% seen once. The V and J ends lost 5 bases and 5 bases respectively, with 19 bases between them. This CDR3 contains 15 residues. Germline loops: CDR1 KGHSH, CDR2 LQKENI. Sequenced material: peripheral blood. The TCR sequence derives from a woman over 75 with acute or convalescent COVID-19. The chain carries TRBV18 and TRBJ2-7; D is unclear. Here the CDR3 DNA reads TGTGCCAGCTCAGCCTCGAGGCAATTCGAGAACGAGCAGTACTTC. It encodes CASSASRQFENEQYF. Complete variable domain (other parts from reference TRBV18 and TRBJ2-7): NAGVMQNPRHLVRRRGQEARLRCSPMKGHSHVYWYRQLPEEGLKFMVYLQKENIIDESGMPKERFSAEFPKEGPSILRIQQVVRGDSAAYFCASSASRQFENEQYFGPGTRLTVT.